Listed here are 9 T cell receptor beta chains from one sample, sequenced in a study of tumor-infiltrating lymphocytes in primary liver carcinoma. TCR beta cDNA was reverse-transcribed from roughly 520 ng of total RNA. The reaction used a constant-region primer and ProtoScript II reverse transcriptase. Modified slightly, ARM-PCR produced TCR beta libraries over three nested multiplex PCR rounds. A C-beta reverse primer and TRBV1-TRBV30 forward primers served in each of the first two PCR rounds, at about 10 cycles apiece. Each CDR3 protein is one row after TCRdb ran MiXCR on the multiplex PCR reads. The sample carries about 96,000 distinct CDR3 sequences, just under 70% recorded once. Investigators took RNA and DNA out together from roughly 20-30 mg of unsorted bulk tissue. The source material was tumor-adjacent normal liver tissue. The origin of the receptors is a man aged 35 to 55 with primary liver carcinoma and hepatitis B virus infection.

This clonotype was found many times. The chain joins TRBV11-2 to TRBJ2-3; TRBD2 matches 10 bases. The CDR3 has 14 residues. The germline V gene encodes CDR1 SGHAT and CDR2 FQNNGV. The trim removed 5 bases at V and 5 bases at J, leaving 4 bases unmatched. CDR3 in amino acids: CASSPGTSEDTQYF. The DNA of the CDR3 is TGTGCCAGCAGCCCCGGGACTAGCGAAGATACGCAGTATTTT.

The sample holds a few counts of this clonotype. The chain is built from TRBV10-3 and TRBJ2-1; the D gene could be TRBD1 or TRBD2 (5 bases each). The V and J ends lost 4 bases and 9 bases respectively, with 28 bases between them. Per germline, CDR1 ENHRY and CDR2 SYGVKD. This CDR3 comprises 18 residues. In DNA, the CDR3 is TGTGCCATCAGTGGGTCCTTGGCGCTAGGGTCGCCCGGGGCTGAGCAGTTCTTC. It yields the protein CAISGSLALGSPGAEQFF.

This chain connects TRBV5-4 to TRBJ2-3, with TRBD2 matching 10 bases. The CDR3 is 16 residues long. CDR1 is SGHNT and CDR2 is YYREEE in the germline V gene (reference sequence). In DNA, the CDR3 is TGTGTCGGCAGCCCAGACAGCGGGAGGGACACAGATACGCAGTATTTT. Its translation is CVGSPDSGRDTDTQYF.

Worth noting for this clonotype: A read error may account for a junction end that differs from germline. V and J are TRBV10-3 and TRBJ2-3; D is perhaps TRBD1 (6 bases). Germline loops: CDR1 ENHRY, CDR2 SYGVKD. The CDR3 is 15 amino acids. The CDR3 coding sequence is TGTGCCATCAGTTCAAGGGGGTTTAGCATAGATACGCAGTATTTT. Residues: CAISSRGFSIDTQYF.

This clonotype was seen a few times. This sequence joins TRBV5-5 and TRBJ1-6; the D gene is possibly TRBD1 (6 bases). Germline V gene lookup returns CDR1 SGHKS and CDR2 YYEKEE (reference sequence). Trimming removed 4 bases from V and 5 bases from J, with 16 bases in between. There are 16 residues in the CDR3. In nucleotides, the CDR3 is TGTGCCAGCAGCACCTCAGGGGCCGCAAATAATTCACCCCTCCACTTT. Amino acids: CASSTSGAANNSPLHF.

This clonotype has just one count. The chain has TRBV7-9 and TRBJ2-5; no clear D. With 8 bases removed from V and 5 bases from J, the gap between germline ends came to 12 bases. CDR3 length: 12 amino acids. The germline V gene encodes CDR1 SEHNR and CDR2 FQNEAQ (reference sequence). The CDR3 nucleotides are TGTGCCAGCGGCGACGCTTACGAGACCCAGTACTTC. Residues: CASGDAYETQYF.

This clonotype was seen repeatedly, ten times or more. J is TRBJ2-1 and V is TRBV6-1; 9 nucleotides agree with TRBD1. V shed 4 bases and J 6 bases; nucleotides not matched to a gene: 10. The V gene's germline CDR1 is MNHNS and CDR2 SASEGT. The CDR3 contains 16 residues. The CDR3 loop reads CASSAHRDRACNEQFF. CDR3 DNA sequence: TGTGCCAGCAGTGCGCACCGGGACAGGGCGTGCAATGAGCAGTTCTTC.

The gene calls are TRBV20-1 and TRBJ2-1; 10 positions agree with TRBD2. The trim removed 7 bases at V and 4 bases at J, leaving 19 bases unmatched. Germline-derived CDR1 and CDR2 are DFQATT and SNEGSKA (reference sequence). The CDR3 is 18 amino acids. The CDR3 region is CSVRVEREGLTSYNEQFF. CDR3 DNA: TGCAGTGTGCGAGTCGAGCGGGAGGGCCTGACGTCGTACAATGAGCAGTTCTTC.

The J gene is TRBJ1-1, the V gene TRBV6-5, with D tentatively TRBD1 (5 bases). The germline CDR1 and CDR2 sequences are MNHEY and SVGAGI. Trimming left V 10 bases short and J 4 bases short, with 19 bases between. The CDR3 contains 14 residues. CDR3 sequence reads: CAIVEGRGFTEAFF. CDR3 coding DNA: TGTGCCATCGTTGAAGGGAGGGGCTTCACTGAAGCTTTCTTT.